This entry features one TCR beta chain sequence. Its antigen is still unknown. The sample belongs to a study of cytomegalovirus exposure and HLA in healthy donors. Study observations and caveats: Analysis performed later showed TCR beta chains linked to HLA being more clonally expanded than equally common others.

The study ran its PCR with 60 Vbeta and 13 Jbeta primers. Libraries were prepared by immunoSEQ multiplex PCR; TCRdb keeps only in-frame clonotypes and omits some of them. The data hold more than 80,000 clones, with 71% observed a single time. Losses at the gene ends were 1 base for V and 9 bases for J; bases not matched to a gene: 15. From germline, CDR1 is SQVTM and CDR2 ANQGSEA. The CDR3 has 15 amino acids. The chain links TRBV29-1 to TRBJ2-7, with 7 bases identical to TRBD2. The TCR comes from a female donor in good health and CMV-seronegative. The sequencing input was PBMCs. The CDR3 DNA follows: TGCAGCGTTGAAGGGGGGGGACGGGAGATTAGGACGCAGTACTTC. Residues: CSVEGGGREIRTQYF.